This passage covers 31 T cell receptor beta chains from one sample sequenced in a study of spatial heterogeneity in lung cancer. General study points: In tumors, expanded intratumoral alpha and beta TCR counts tracked mutation counts.

Time point noted: sample taken at primary tumor resection. These TCRs' antigens remain unknown. TCRdb re-called the 5' RACE reads with MiXCR, one entry per CDR3 protein. The sample holds 9,000 to 13,000 distinct CDR3 sequences; about 12% are singletons and the top ten take about 12%. This sample comprised lung tumor tissue, obtained at surgery. These receptors were taken from a female donor with early-stage non-small cell lung cancer.

The V and J genes are TRBV11-1 and TRBJ2-5, with D perhaps TRBD1 (5 bases). This CDR3 contains 15 residues. Germline V CDR1 and CDR2: SGHAT, FQDESV (reference sequence). V lost 3 bases to trimming and J lost 5 bases, with 16 bases between them. CDR3: CASSFEGHPGETQYF. DNA of the CDR3: TGTGCCAGCAGCTTCGAAGGACACCCTGGGGAGACCCAGTACTTC. The full variable domain, in which reference TRBV11-1 and TRBJ2-5 provide the parts outside the CDR3, is EAEVAQSPRYKITEKSQAVAFWCDPISGHATLYWYRQILGQGPELLVQFQDESVVDDSQLPKDRFSAERLKGVDSTLKIQPAELGDSAMYLCASSFEGHPGETQYFGPGTRLLVL.

By sample fraction, this clonotype is medium-sized (0.01 to 0.1%). The chain carries TRBV6-1 and TRBJ2-7, with 7 bases fitting TRBD1. The CDR3 runs to 13 residues. J lost 4 bases, V lost 7 bases, and 7 bases had no gene match. The germline CDR1 and CDR2 sequences are MNHNS and SASEGT. The CDR3 region has the DNA TGTGCCAGCACCCTTGGACAGGTGTACGAGCAGTACTTC. This codes for CASTLGQVYEQYF.

The chain has TRBV7-6 and TRBJ2-2; TRBD2 is a possible D gene (6 bases). CDR3 size: 16 residues. Deletions cut 1 base from V and 4 bases from J, with 13 bases between. The V gene's germline CDR1 is SGHVS and CDR2 FNYEAQ. CDR3 sequence (DNA): TGTGCCAGCAGCTTAGTTCCGGGAGTGAGCACCGGGGAGCTGTTTTTT. Its translation is CASSLVPGVSTGELFF.

At least ten counts were recorded for this clonotype. CDR3 nucleotides: TGCAGCGTTGAAGAACTGGGGGGCACCTACAATGAGCAGTTCTTC. Amino acid sequence: CSVEELGGTYNEQFF. The chain combines TRBV29-1 with TRBJ2-1, with D tentatively TRBD1 or TRBD2 (6 bases each). Trimming cost V 0 bases and J 2 bases, with 11 bases left between them. Germline CDR1 reads SQVTM; CDR2 reads ANQGSEA. This CDR3 has 15 residues.

This clonotype was seen repeatedly, ten times or more. The chain joins TRBV11-2 to TRBJ1-2; TRBD1 is a possible D gene (6 bases). The germline V gene encodes CDR1 SGHAT and CDR2 FQNNGV. The V end was cut by 2 bases, the J end by 8 bases, with 15 bases between. The CDR3 extends over 14 amino acids. CDR3: CASSLSTDSLGYTF. In DNA form, the CDR3 reads TGTGCCAGCAGCTTATCCACGGACAGCCTGGGCTACACCTTC.

By sample fraction, this clonotype is medium-sized (0.01 to 0.1%). The gene calls are TRBV5-4 and TRBJ2-3; the match to TRBD2 covers 7 bases. The CDR3 extends over 16 amino acids. V trimming: 1 base; J trimming: 1 base; junction bases outside the gene matches: 6. Germline lookup yields CDR1 SGHNT and CDR2 YYREEE (reference sequence). CDR3 protein: CASSLSASGRTDTQYF. For the CDR3, the DNA is TGTGCCAGCAGCTTGTCGGCTAGCGGCCGCACAGATACGCAGTATTTT.

This clonotype was detected ten times or more. The rearrangement links TRBV7-2 to TRBJ2-5; 10 positions agree with TRBD2. The CDR3 loop spans 15 amino acids. V dropped 1 base and J dropped 4; count of bases not matched to a gene: 3. Germline CDR1 SGHTA, CDR2 FQGNSA. CDR3 in DNA: TGTGCCAGCAGCTTAGGACCTAGCGGGGGAGAGACCCAGTACTTC. It codes for CASSLGPSGGETQYF.

This clonotype is termed medium-sized (0.01 to 0.1%). The J gene is TRBJ2-7, the V gene TRBV7-9; D is unresolved. Trimming pared 7 bases from V and 2 bases from J, leaving 15 bases between. CDR1 and CDR2 (germline): SEHNR, FQNEAQ (reference sequence). This CDR3 contains 14 residues. In DNA, the CDR3 is TGTGCCAGCAACACTTACCAGGCGCCCTACGAGCAGTACTTC. Protein: CASNTYQAPYEQYF. Combining the CDR3 with reference TRBV7-9 and TRBJ2-7 gives the whole variable domain DTGVSQNPRHKITKRGQNVTFRCDPISEHNRLYWYRQTLGQGPEFLTYFQNEAQLEKSRLLSDRFSAERPKGSFSTLEIQRTEQGDSAMYLCASNTYQAPYEQYFGPGTRLTVT.

This clonotype was detected many times. This chain uses TRBV7-9 with TRBJ1-1; TRBD1 matches 7 bases. The CDR3 is 12 residues long. Germline CDR1 SEHNR, CDR2 FQNEAQ (reference sequence). V was pared by 10 bases and J by 1 base, with 3 bases of the junction left unmatched. CDR3 in DNA: TGTGCCACCAGGGGGGCGAACACTGAAGCTTTCTTT. Its protein is CATRGANTEAFF.

By share, this clonotype counts as medium-sized (0.01 to 0.1%). The genes are TRBV6-2 or TRBV6-3 and TRBJ1-5; D is unclear. The CDR3 runs to 14 residues. CDR1 MNHEY and CDR2 SVGEGT come from the germline V gene. Trimming pared 3 bases from V and 6 bases from J, leaving 12 bases between. The CDR3 sequence: CASSYLGFSQPQHF. DNA for the CDR3: TGTGCCAGCAGTTATCTGGGGTTTAGTCAGCCCCAGCATTTT.

In this sample, this clonotype turned up many times. The chain is built from TRBV7-9 and TRBJ2-5, with D perhaps assigned TRBD1 or TRBD2 (5 bases each). The CDR3 is made up of 14 amino acids. The V end was cut by 7 bases, the J end by 2 bases, with 14 bases between. Germline V CDR1 and CDR2: SEHNR, FQNEAQ (reference sequence). The CDR3: CASTFVGGQETQYF. CDR3 DNA sequence: TGTGCCAGCACCTTCGTTGGGGGTCAAGAGACCCAGTACTTC.

This clonotype was seen more than once but under ten times. This chain joins TRBV20-1 and TRBJ2-7, with a tentative D call TRBD2 (6 bases). V was pared by 5 bases and J by 7 bases, with 18 bases between. The V gene's germline CDR1 is DFQATT and CDR2 SNEGSKA (reference sequence). The CDR3 length is 13 residues. CDR3 nucleotides: TGCAGTGCTCGGCCGGGACTCGGAGCGGAGCAGTACTTC. It encodes CSARPGLGAEQYF.

This clonotype was counted many times. The V and J genes are TRBV19 and TRBJ1-4; 8 bases fit TRBD1. The CDR3 sequence is 15 residues long. CDR1 and CDR2 (germline): LNHDA, SQIVND (reference sequence). V shed 6 bases and J 7 bases; nucleotides not matched to a gene: 10. The CDR3: CASRGQGARSEKLFF. CDR3 coding DNA: TGTGCCAGTAGGGGCCAGGGGGCGCGGAGTGAAAAACTGTTTTTT.

This clonotype came up many times. This rearrangement joins TRBV6-1 to TRBJ2-2; D may be TRBD2 (5 bases). Trimming pared 0 bases from V and 9 bases from J, leaving 17 bases between. CDR1 is MNHNS and CDR2 is SASEGT in the germline V gene. This CDR3 comprises 16 residues. The CDR3 reads CASSEAGNSGSRELFF. Here the CDR3 DNA reads TGTGCCAGCAGTGAAGCGGGGAATTCGGGGTCTCGGGAGCTGTTTTTT.

This clonotype was detected ten times or more. The J gene is TRBJ1-1, the V gene TRBV30, with TRBD1 identical over 7 bases. V trimming: 1 base; J trimming: 8 bases; junction bases outside the gene matches: 1. The germline CDR1 and CDR2 sequences are GTSNPN and SVGIG (reference sequence). The CDR3 consists of 11 residues. CDR3 sequence (DNA): TGTGCCTGGAGTGAACAGGGGGAAGCTTTCTTT. Residues: CAWSEQGEAFF.

This clonotype was observed a handful of times. The chain carries TRBV4-2 and TRBJ1-4; D might be TRBD1 (5 bases). Deletions cut 7 bases from V and 8 bases from J, with 32 bases between. From germline, CDR1 is LGHNA and CDR2 YNFKEQ. The CDR3 runs to 19 residues. The CDR3 coding sequence is TGTGCCAGCATCGACGTCGCGTACGGGGCCTTCGATGGAGGGGAAAAACTGTTTTTT. It codes for CASIDVAYGAFDGGEKLFF.

Concerning this clonotype itself: This may stem from a read error, because a much larger clone lies one nucleotide away. The chain is built from TRBV6-1 and TRBJ2-2, with 8 bases that match TRBD2. Germline-derived CDR1 and CDR2 are MNHNS and SASEGT. The CDR3 covers 15 residues. This chain's CDR3 is CASRPGLEGTGGLFF. DNA of the CDR3: TGTGCCAGCAGACCGGGACTAGAGGGCACCGGGGGGCTGTTTTTT.

This clonotype was observed once. The junction departs from the called germline gene at one end, perhaps through a read error. The chain is built from TRBV4-2 and TRBJ2-3; D ambiguous. Germline CDR1 and CDR2: LGHNA and YNFKEQ. The CDR3 loop spans 14 amino acids. The chain's CDR3 is CASSQGLSTDTLYF. In DNA, the CDR3 is TGTGCCAGCAGCCAAGGTCTTAGCACAGATACGCTGTATTTT.

This chain links TRBV29-1 with TRBJ2-2; 8 nucleotides agree with TRBD1. CDR1 and CDR2 (germline): SQVTM, ANQGSEA. The CDR3 runs 12 residues. V was pared by 6 bases and J by 6 bases, with 3 bases of the junction left unmatched. The DNA for the CDR3 is TGCAGCGTGCAGGGGGCGGCCGGGGAGCTGTTTTTT. This sequence encodes CSVQGAAGELFF.

The sample holds a few counts of this clonotype. V is TRBV10-2 and J is TRBJ2-2; possible D gene TRBD1, 5 bases. The CDR3 covers 14 residues. Between the trimmed V and J ends, which lost 8 bases and 3 bases, there was a span of 13 bases. Germline CDR1 is WSHSY and CDR2 is SAAADI. The CDR3 sequence: CASRRSTDTGELFF. In nucleotides, the CDR3 is TGCGCCAGCCGGCGCTCGACAGACACCGGGGAGCTGTTTTTT.

By its share, this clonotype is medium-sized. The chain carries TRBV20-1 and TRBJ2-3, with TRBD2 matching over 12 bases. Germline-derived CDR1 and CDR2 are DFQATT and SNEGSKA (reference sequence). This CDR3 has 15 residues. With 5 bases clipped from V and 3 bases from J, the junction kept 6 bases outside the gene matches. The CDR3 sequence is CSAFRLAGVTDTQYF. CDR3 DNA: TGCAGTGCTTTCAGACTAGCGGGAGTGACAGATACGCAGTATTTT.

In its sample, this clonotype was seen a few times. The J gene is TRBJ2-4, the V gene TRBV5-6; 7 bases match TRBD1. J gave up 9 bases and V 4 bases, and 7 bases lay outside the gene matches. The germline CDR1 and CDR2 sequences are SGHDT and YYEEEE. The CDR3 has 13 amino acids. DNA of the CDR3: TGTGCCAGCAGCATAGACAGGGTCGGCATTCAGTACTTC. Protein: CASSIDRVGIQYF.

In the case of this clonotype: It may be a read error: a sequence one base away is much more abundant. The chain combines TRBV6-2 or TRBV6-3 with TRBJ2-7; 7 bases line up with TRBD1. V shed 8 bases and J 9 bases; nucleotides not matched to a gene: 10. The V gene's germline CDR1 is MNHEY and CDR2 SVGEGT. There are 12 residues in the CDR3. This CDR3 is CASRDSNRGQYF. Written as DNA, the CDR3 is TGTGCCAGCCGGGACAGCAACCGGGGGCAGTACTTC.

This clonotype is judged medium-sized (0.01 to 0.1%). CDR3 loop: CASSIPWVSNQPQHF. CDR3 nucleotides: TGTGCCAGTAGTATCCCTTGGGTCAGCAATCAGCCCCAGCATTTT. This chain joins TRBV19 and TRBJ1-5, with D unclear. The CDR3 runs 15 residues. Germline V gives CDR1 LNHDA, CDR2 SQIVND (reference sequence). Trimming pared 3 bases from V and 1 base from J, leaving 10 bases between.

This clonotype was found a few times. This CDR3 is CASSRQVANTGELFF. In nucleotides, the CDR3 is TGTGCCAGCAGCCGACAAGTCGCGAACACCGGGGAGCTGTTTTTT. The chain links TRBV11-3 to TRBJ2-2, with D unclear. Germline V lookup: CDR1 SGHNT, CDR2 YENEEA. This CDR3 spans 15 amino acids. The V gene lost 5 bases and the J gene lost 0 bases, with 10 bases spanning the gap.

This clonotype was seen repeatedly, ten times or more. V usage is TRBV6-6 and J usage is TRBJ2-1, with D tentatively TRBD2 (6 bases). Germline V gives CDR1 MNHNY, CDR2 SVGAGI (reference sequence). Trimming took 3 bases from V and 4 from J, leaving 16 bases between them. This CDR3 is 16 amino acids long. As DNA, the CDR3 is TGTGCCAGCAGTTATGGAGCGGGCATTACTTACAATGAGCAGTTCTTC. Translated: CASSYGAGITYNEQFF.

This clonotype was found many times. This rearrangement joins TRBV12-3 or TRBV12-4 to TRBJ1-5; TRBD1 might be the D (5 bases). V was shortened by 3 bases and J by 0 bases, with 9 bases between the two germline ends. CDR3 length equals 15 residues. In DNA, the CDR3 is TGTGCCAGCAGTTTGGGGCAGGCTAGCAATCAGCCCCAGCATTTT. It encodes CASSLGQASNQPQHF.

The chain employs TRBV19 and TRBJ2-5; D unresolved. The CDR3 runs 11 residues. Trimming took 1 base from V and 6 from J, leaving 3 bases between them. Germline assignment: CDR1 LNHDA and CDR2 SQIVND (reference sequence). This CDR3 reads CASSIGKTQYF. The CDR3 coding sequence is TGTGCCAGTAGTATAGGAAAGACCCAGTACTTC.

This clonotype has only a few counts. The V and J genes are TRBV7-2 and TRBJ2-4, with 9 positions matching TRBD1. The CDR3 consists of 15 residues. The ends lost 0 bases at V and 7 bases at J; junction bases unmatched: 4. Germline V gives CDR1 SGHTA, CDR2 FQGNSA. CDR3 sequence (DNA): TGTGCCAGCAGCTTAGCGCTAGGACAGGGGAACATTCAGTACTTC. It yields the protein CASSLALGQGNIQYF. The variable domain in full, completed from reference TRBV7-2 and TRBJ2-4, reads GAGVSQSPSNKVTEKGKDVELRCDPISGHTALYWYRQSLGQGLEFLIYFQGNSAPDKSGLPSDRFSAERTGGSVSTLTIQRTQQEDSAVYLCASSLALGQGNIQYFGAGTRLSVL.

This chain connects TRBV7-2 to TRBJ2-1, with 9 bases matching TRBD2. The germline V gene encodes CDR1 SGHTA and CDR2 FQGNSA. CDR3 length: 13 amino acids. With V trimmed by 3 bases and J by 10 bases, 4 bases remained unmatched. The CDR3 nucleotides read TGTGCCAGCAGCTTTATGCGGGAGGGCGAGCAGTTCTTC. Translated, it gives CASSFMREGEQFF.

This clonotype was found a few times. The chain employs TRBV27 and TRBJ2-1, with 12 bases identical to TRBD1. Germline CDR1 is MNHEY and CDR2 is SMNVEV (reference sequence). This CDR3 is 16 amino acids long. With V trimmed by 5 bases and J by 4 bases, 6 bases remained unmatched. The CDR3 sequence is CASSPGTGGYYNEQFF. DNA for the CDR3: TGTGCCAGCAGTCCTGGGACAGGGGGCTATTACAATGAGCAGTTCTTC.